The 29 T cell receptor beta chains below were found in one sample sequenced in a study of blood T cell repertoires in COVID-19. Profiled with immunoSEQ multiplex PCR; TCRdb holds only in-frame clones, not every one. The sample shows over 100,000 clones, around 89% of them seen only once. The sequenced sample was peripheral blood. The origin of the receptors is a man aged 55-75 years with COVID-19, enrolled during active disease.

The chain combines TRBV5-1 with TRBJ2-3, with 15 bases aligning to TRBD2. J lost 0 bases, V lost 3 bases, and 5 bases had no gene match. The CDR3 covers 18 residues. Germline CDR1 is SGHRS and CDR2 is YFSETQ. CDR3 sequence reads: CASSSGLAGGGSTDTQYF. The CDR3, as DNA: TGCGCCAGCAGCTCGGGACTAGCGGGGGGCGGGAGCACAGATACGCAGTATTTT.

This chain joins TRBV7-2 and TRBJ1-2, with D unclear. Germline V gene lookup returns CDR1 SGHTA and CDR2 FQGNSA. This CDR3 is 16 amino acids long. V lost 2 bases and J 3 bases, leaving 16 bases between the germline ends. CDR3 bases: TGTGCCAGCAGCTTAAGGCGAGCGTTTCTCGACTATGGCTACACCTTC. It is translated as CASSLRRAFLDYGYTF.

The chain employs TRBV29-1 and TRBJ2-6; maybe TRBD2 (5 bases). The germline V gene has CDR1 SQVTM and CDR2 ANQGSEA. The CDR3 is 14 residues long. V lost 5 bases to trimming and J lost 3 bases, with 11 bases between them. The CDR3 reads CSVRLGDGANVLTF. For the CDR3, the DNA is TGCAGCGTTAGACTCGGGGATGGGGCCAACGTCCTGACTTTC.

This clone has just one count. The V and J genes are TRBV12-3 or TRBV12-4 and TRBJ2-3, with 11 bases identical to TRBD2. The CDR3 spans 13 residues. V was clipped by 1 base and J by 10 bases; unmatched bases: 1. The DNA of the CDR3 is TGTGCCAGCAGTTTAGTAGCGGGGGGGGCGCAGTATTTT. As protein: CASSLVAGGAQYF.

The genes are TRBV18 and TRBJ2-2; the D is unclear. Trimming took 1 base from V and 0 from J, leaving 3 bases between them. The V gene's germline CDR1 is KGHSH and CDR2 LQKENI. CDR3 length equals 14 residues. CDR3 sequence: CASSPLANTGELFF. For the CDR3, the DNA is TGTGCCAGCTCACCACTCGCGAACACCGGGGAGCTGTTTTTT.

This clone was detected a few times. This chain's CDR3 is CASSGGQGSRNSPLHF. CDR3 nucleotides: TGTGCCAGCAGCGGCGGACAGGGGAGTAGAAATTCACCCCTCCACTTT. This rearrangement joins TRBV9 to TRBJ1-6; 9 bases match TRBD1. There are 16 residues in the CDR3. The germline V gene encodes CDR1 SGDLS and CDR2 YYNGEE. The junction had 8 bases not matched to a gene; V was cut back by 3 bases and J by 7 bases.

The CDR3 region is CASTSGRAWETQYF. In DNA, the CDR3 is TGTGCCAGCACCTCCGGGAGGGCCTGGGAGACCCAGTACTTC. V usage is TRBV6-5 and J usage is TRBJ2-5, with TRBD2 matching 8 bases. Germline CDR1 and CDR2: MNHEY and SVGAGI. The CDR3 is made up of 14 amino acids. After removal of 7 bases from V and 5 bases from J, the junction contained 9 bases not matched to a gene.

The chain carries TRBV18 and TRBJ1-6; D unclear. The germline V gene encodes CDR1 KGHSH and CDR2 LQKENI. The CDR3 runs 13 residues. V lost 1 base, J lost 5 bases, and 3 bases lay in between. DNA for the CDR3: TGTGCCAGCTCACCACTCGATAATTCACCCCTCCACTTT. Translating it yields CASSPLDNSPLHF.

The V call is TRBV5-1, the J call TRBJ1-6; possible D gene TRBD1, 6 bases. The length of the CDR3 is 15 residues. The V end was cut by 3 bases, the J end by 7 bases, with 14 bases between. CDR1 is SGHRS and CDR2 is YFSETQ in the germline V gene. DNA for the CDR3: TGCGCCAGCAGCTCCACGGGACAAGGAAATTCACCCCTCCACTTT. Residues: CASSSTGQGNSPLHF.

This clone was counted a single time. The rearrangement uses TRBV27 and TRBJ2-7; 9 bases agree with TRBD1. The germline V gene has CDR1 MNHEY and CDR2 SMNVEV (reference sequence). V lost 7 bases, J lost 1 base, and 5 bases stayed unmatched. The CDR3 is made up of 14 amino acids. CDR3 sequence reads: CASKPGQGSYEQYF. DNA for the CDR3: TGTGCCAGCAAACCCGGACAGGGGTCCTACGAGCAGTACTTC.

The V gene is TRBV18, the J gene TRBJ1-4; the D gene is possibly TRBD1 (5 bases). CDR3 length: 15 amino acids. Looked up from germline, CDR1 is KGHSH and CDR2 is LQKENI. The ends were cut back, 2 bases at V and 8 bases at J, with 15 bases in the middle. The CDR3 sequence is CASSPGDQGGEKLFF. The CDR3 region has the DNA TGTGCCAGCTCACCAGGGGACCAGGGAGGAGAAAAACTGTTTTTT. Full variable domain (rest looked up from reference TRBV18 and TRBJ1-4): NAGVMQNPRHLVRRRGQEARLRCSPMKGHSHVYWYRQLPEEGLKFMVYLQKENIIDESGMPKERFSAEFPKEGPSILRIQQVVRGDSAAYFCASSPGDQGGEKLFFGSGTQLSVL.

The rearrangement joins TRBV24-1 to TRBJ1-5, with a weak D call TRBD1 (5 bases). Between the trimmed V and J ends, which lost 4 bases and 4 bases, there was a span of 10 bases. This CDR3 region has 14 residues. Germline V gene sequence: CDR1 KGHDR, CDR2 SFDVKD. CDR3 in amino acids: CATSDGGANQPQHF. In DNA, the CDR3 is TGTGCCACCAGTGACGGAGGGGCTAATCAGCCCCAGCATTTT.

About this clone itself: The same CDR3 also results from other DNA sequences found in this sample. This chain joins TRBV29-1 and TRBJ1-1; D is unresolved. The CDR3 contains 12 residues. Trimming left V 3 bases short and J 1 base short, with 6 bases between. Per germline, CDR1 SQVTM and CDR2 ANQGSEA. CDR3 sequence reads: CSVEPGNTEAFF. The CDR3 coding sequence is TGCAGCGTTGAGCCCGGGAACACTGAAGCTTTCTTT.

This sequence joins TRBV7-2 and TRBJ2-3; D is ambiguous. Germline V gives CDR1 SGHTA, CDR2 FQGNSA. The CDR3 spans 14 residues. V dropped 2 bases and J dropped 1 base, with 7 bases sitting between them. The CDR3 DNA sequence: TGTGCCAGCAGCTTAATAACGGGCACAGATACGCAGTATTTT. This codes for CASSLITGTDTQYF.

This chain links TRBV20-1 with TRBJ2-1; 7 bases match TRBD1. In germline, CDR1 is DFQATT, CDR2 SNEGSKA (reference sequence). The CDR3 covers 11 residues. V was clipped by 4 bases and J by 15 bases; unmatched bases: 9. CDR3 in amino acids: CSATLGQVWFF. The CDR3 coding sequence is TGCAGTGCTACCCTAGGACAGGTCTGGTTCTTC.

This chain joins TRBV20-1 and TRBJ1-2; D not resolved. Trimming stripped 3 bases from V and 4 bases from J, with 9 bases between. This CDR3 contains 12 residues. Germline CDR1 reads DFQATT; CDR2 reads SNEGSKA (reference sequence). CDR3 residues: CSASEGGYGYTF. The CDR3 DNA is TGCAGTGCTAGTGAGGGAGGCTATGGCTACACCTTC.

CDR3 sequence (DNA): TGTGCCAGCAGTGAAAGACAGTCATATGGCTACACCTTC. Amino acids: CASSERQSYGYTF. The rearrangement joins TRBV25-1 to TRBJ1-2, with a possible D match to TRBD1 (5 bases). CDR1 is MGHDK, CDR2 SYGVNS, per germline. The V end was cut by 2 bases, the J end by 5 bases, with 9 bases between. This CDR3 spans 13 amino acids.

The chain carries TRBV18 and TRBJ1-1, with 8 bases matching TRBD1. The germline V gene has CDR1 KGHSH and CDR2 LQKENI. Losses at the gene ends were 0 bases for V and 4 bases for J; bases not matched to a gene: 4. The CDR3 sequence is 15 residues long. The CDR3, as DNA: TGTGCCAGCTCACCACCGACAGGGGCCCTCACTGAAGCTTTCTTT. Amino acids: CASSPPTGALTEAFF.

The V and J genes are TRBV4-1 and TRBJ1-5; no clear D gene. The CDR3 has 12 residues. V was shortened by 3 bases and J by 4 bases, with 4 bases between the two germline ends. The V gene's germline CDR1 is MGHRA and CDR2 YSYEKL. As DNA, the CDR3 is TGCGCCAGCAGCCACAGTAATCAGCCCCAGCATTTT. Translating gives CASSHSNQPQHF.

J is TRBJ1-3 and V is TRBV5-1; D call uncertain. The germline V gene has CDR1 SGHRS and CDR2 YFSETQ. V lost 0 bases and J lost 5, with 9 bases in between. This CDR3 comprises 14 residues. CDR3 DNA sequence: TGCGCCAGCAGCTTGGAGGACGGGAGAAACACCATATATTTT. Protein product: CASSLEDGRNTIYF.

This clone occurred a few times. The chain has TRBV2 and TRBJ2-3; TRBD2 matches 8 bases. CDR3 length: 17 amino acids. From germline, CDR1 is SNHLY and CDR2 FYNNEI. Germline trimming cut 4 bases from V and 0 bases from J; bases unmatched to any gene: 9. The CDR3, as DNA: TGTGCCAGCAGTGTTGGCATTGGGACTAGGAGCACAGATACGCAGTATTTT. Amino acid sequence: CASSVGIGTRSTDTQYF.

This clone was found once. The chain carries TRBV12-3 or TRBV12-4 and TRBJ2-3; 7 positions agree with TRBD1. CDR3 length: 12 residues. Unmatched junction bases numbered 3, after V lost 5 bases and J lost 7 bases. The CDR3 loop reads CASSRQGNTQYF. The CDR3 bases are TGTGCCAGCAGTCGACAGGGTAATACGCAGTATTTT.

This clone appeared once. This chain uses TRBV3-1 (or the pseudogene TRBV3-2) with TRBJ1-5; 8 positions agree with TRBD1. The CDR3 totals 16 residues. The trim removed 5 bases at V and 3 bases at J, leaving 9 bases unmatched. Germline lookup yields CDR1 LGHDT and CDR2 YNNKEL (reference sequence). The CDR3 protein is CASSMPGQANNQPQHF. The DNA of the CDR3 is TGTGCCAGCAGCATGCCGGGACAGGCAAACAATCAGCCCCAGCATTTT.

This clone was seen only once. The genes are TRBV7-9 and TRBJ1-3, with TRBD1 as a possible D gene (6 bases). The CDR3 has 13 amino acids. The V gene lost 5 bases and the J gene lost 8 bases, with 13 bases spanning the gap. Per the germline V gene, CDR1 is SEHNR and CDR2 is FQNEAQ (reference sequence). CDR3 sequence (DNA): TGTGCCAGCAGCCTAAACAGGGTGGACACCATATATTTT. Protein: CASSLNRVDTIYF. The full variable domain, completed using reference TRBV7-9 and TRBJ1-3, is DTGVSQNPRHKITKRGQNVTFRCDPISEHNRLYWYRQTLGQGPEFLTYFQNEAQLEKSRLLSDRFSAERPKGSFSTLEIQRTEQGDSAMYLCASSLNRVDTIYFGEGSWLTVV.

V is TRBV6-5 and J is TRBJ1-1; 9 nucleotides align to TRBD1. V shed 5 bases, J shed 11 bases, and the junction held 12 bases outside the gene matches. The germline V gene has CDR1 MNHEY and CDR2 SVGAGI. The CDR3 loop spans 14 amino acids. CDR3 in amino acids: CASSPGQGSSRAFF. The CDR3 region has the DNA TGTGCCAGCAGTCCCGGACAGGGGTCCTCTCGGGCTTTCTTT.

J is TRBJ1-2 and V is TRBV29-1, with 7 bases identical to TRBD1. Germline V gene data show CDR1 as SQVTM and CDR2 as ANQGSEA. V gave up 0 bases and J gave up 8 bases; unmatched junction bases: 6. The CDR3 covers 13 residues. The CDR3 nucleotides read TGCAGCGTTGAAGATACAGGGGCCGGAGGCTACACCTTC. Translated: CSVEDTGAGGYTF.

DNA of the CDR3: TGTGCCAGCAGCCCAACCGGACTAGCGGGGACCCAGTACTTC. Its translation is CASSPTGLAGTQYF. V is TRBV7-9 and J is TRBJ2-5; 11 bases are shared with TRBD2. Germline CDR1 and CDR2: SEHNR and FQNEAQ (reference sequence). Trimming took 5 bases from V and 7 from J; bases not matched to a gene: 6. The CDR3 loop spans 14 amino acids.

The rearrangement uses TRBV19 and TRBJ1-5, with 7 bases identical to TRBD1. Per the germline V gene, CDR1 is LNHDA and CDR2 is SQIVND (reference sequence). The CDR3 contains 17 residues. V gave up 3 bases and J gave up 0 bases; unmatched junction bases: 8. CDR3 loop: CASSIRDSQYSNQPQHF. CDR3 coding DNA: TGTGCCAGTAGTATCAGGGACAGCCAATATAGCAATCAGCCCCAGCATTTT.

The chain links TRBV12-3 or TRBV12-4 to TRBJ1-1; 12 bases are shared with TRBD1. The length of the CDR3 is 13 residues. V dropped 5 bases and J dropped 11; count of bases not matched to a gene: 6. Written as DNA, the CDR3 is TGTGCCAGCAGTCCGGGGACAGGGGGCGCGGCTTTCTTT. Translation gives CASSPGTGGAAFF.